Included here is one TCR beta chain sequence, with context. Its matching antigen is unknown. The time point was: sample taken at primary tumor resection. This sample is part of a study of spatial heterogeneity in lung cancer. Whole-study context: Across tumor regions, counts of TCR transcripts showed a strong correlation with a T cell module score derived from matched bulk RNA-seq. Study outcomes and limitations: Counts of expanded alpha and beta TCRs within tumors tracked the tumor nonsynonymous mutation count. Ubiquitous and regional nonsynonymous mutations were each tracked by the matching count of ubiquitous or regional expanded TCRs.

Every molecule of TCR cDNA had its own unique molecular identifier. One entry per CDR3 protein results from TCRdb running MiXCR on the 5' RACE reads. The sample consists of 6,500 to 9,000 distinct CDR3 sequences, 15% to 20% of them appearing once. This sequence originates from a female donor with early-stage non-small cell lung cancer. The material was lung tumor tissue, obtained at surgery.

The CDR3 sequence is CSAPRRTGTGGNQPQHF. CDR3 bases: TGCAGTGCTCCCCGCCGAACCGGGACAGGGGGCAATCAGCCCCAGCATTTT. J is TRBJ1-5 and V is TRBV20-1; 10 bases map to TRBD1. The CDR3 length is 17 residues. The V and J ends lost 5 bases and 2 bases, in that order; junction bases with no gene match: 12. Germline-derived CDR1 and CDR2 are DFQATT and SNEGSKA (reference sequence).